The source of this T cell receptor (beta chain) is a study of shared clonotypes between healthy human individuals. Replicate PCRs from sorted subsets contained 200 ng DNA, which is 29,000 or so T cell genomes. Using immunoSEQ multiplex PCR, the repertoire was profiled, and TCRdb retains in-frame clones only, with some absent. The sample contains over a million clones, roughly 96% of which appear only once. Per the germline V gene, CDR1 is SEHNR and CDR2 is FQNEAQ (reference sequence). The length of the CDR3 is 17 residues. About this clone: An end of the junction differs from the germline gene, which may be a read error.

The TCR sequence derives from a man aged 25 to 40 in good health. The sequenced sample consisted of naive CD4+ T cells sorted from blood. The subset denotes: CD45RA+ positively selected. The rearrangement links TRBV7-9 to TRBJ2-2; 7 bases agree with TRBD1. For the CDR3, the DNA is TGTGCCAGCAGCTTAGCCTGGGGACAGCAGAACACCGGCGAGCTGTTTTTT. This codes for CASSLAWGQQNTGELFF.